The rows below give T cell receptor beta chains drawn from one sample of a study of cytomegalovirus exposure and HLA in healthy donors. Assay used: immunoSEQ multiplex PCR; TCRdb lists only in-frame clones, some missing. The data show under 150,000 clones, around 78% seen once. The sample comprised PBMCs. These receptors were obtained from a woman aged 40-49 years in good health and CMV-seropositive. Each CDR3 is given with its conserved first and last residue. A D gene is named only where the DNA matches it firmly. Some rows mark clone size as missing; the rest say once, few, many or name a class of expanded clone.

TGTGCCAGCAGTTCTGGACTGTCGACATACAATGAGCAGTTCTTC	CASSSGLSTYNEQFF	TRBJ2-1	-	-	TRBV27
TGTGCCAGCAGTTTGGACCTAGGGGGGGTCTCCTACGAGCAGTACTTC	CASSLDLGGVSYEQYF	TRBJ2-7	few	-	TRBV28
TGTGCCAGCAGCCGGGACAACACAGATACGCAGTATTTT	CASSRDNTDTQYF	TRBJ2-3	-	-	TRBV7-6
TGCGCCAGCAGTACCGGACAGAACACTGAAGCTTTCTTT	CASSTGQNTEAFF	TRBJ1-1	once	-	TRBV10-2
TGTGCCATCAGTTGGACAGAGGATAACTATGGCTACACCTTC	CAISWTEDNYGYTF	TRBJ1-2	-	-	TRBV10-3
TGTGCCAGCTCACCGGAGTCAGGGGGTTTATACGAGCAGTACTTC	CASSPESGGLYEQYF	TRBJ2-7	-	TRBD1	TRBV18
TGCGCCAGCAGTACCTGGAGGACGGCCAACTATGGCTACACCTTC	CASSTWRTANYGYTF	TRBJ1-2	-	-	TRBV5-1
TGCAGCGTTACAGGGGGCGGGACTGAAGCTTTCTTT	CSVTGGGTEAFF	TRBJ1-1	-	TRBD1	TRBV29-1
TGTGCCATGGGACTGGCGACCGGGGAGCTGTTTTTT	CAMGLATGELFF	TRBJ2-2	-	-	TRBV19
TGTGCCAGCAGTTACCCCCGGACAGGTTCTCAAGAGACCCAGTACTTC	CASSYPRTGSQETQYF	TRBJ2-5	-	TRBD1	TRBV6-6
TGTGCCTGGAGCAGTACAGGGGGCTCTGGAAACACCATATATTTT	CAWSSTGGSGNTIYF	TRBJ1-3	-	TRBD1	TRBV30
TGTGCCAGCAGCTTCGCGGGGGGTCCCTACGAGCAGTACTTC	CASSFAGGPYEQYF	TRBJ2-7	-	TRBD2	TRBV7-9
TGTGCCAGCAGCTTACAAGCGGGAGGTCTGGCCGGGGAGCTGTTTTTT	CASSLQAGGLAGELFF	TRBJ2-2	-	TRBD2	TRBV7-2
TGTGCCAGCCTCGGGAGCCAGTATGAAGCTTTCTTT	CASLGSQYEAFF	TRBJ1-1	few	-	TRBV2
TGTGCCAGCAGCTTAGCCGGCTCAGGGGGCTGGGAGACCCAGTACTTC	CASSLAGSGGWETQYF	TRBJ2-5	-	TRBD1	TRBV7-8
TGTGCCAGCAGAGACACGAACACTGAAGCTTTCTTT	CASRDTNTEAFF	TRBJ1-1	-	-	TRBV28
TGTGCCAGCAGTTCCGGGACAGCGTCCTACGAGCAGTACTTC	CASSSGTASYEQYF	TRBJ2-7	-	TRBD1	TRBV6-5
TGTGCCAGCAGCTTCGCTAGCGGGAGTTACGAGCAGTACTTC	CASSFASGSYEQYF	TRBJ2-7	-	TRBD2	TRBV5-5
TGCAGCGTCCCTAAGGGGGGGGAGCAGTTCTTC	CSVPKGGEQFF	TRBJ2-1	-	-	TRBV29-1
TGTGCCAGCTCACCTTCCCGGGACAGCCTGGGCAATCAGCCCCAGCATTTT	CASSPSRDSLGNQPQHF	TRBJ1-5	few	TRBD1	TRBV18
TGTGCCAGCAGCCACCCGCCGCGGGAAGACACCGGGGAGCTGTTTTTT	CASSHPPREDTGELFF	TRBJ2-2	-	-	TRBV7-9
TGTGCCAGCTCACCAATGTTCGGAGCCTACAATGAGCAGTTCTTC	CASSPMFGAYNEQFF	TRBJ2-1	-	-	TRBV18
TGTGCCAGTAGCCCCACGGGGGGGTGGCAGGCCCTCTCCTACGAGCAGTACTTC	CASSPTGGWQALSYEQYF	TRBJ2-7	once	TRBD2	TRBV19
TGTGCCAGCAGTTTCCCTCTAGCGGGAGGGGTAGATACGCAGTATTTT	CASSFPLAGGVDTQYF	TRBJ2-3	-	TRBD2	TRBV28
TGTGCCAGCAGCCCCGGGGGGTACTCTGGGGCCAACGTCCTGACTTTC	CASSPGGYSGANVLTF	TRBJ2-6	-	TRBD2	TRBV5-4
TGTGCCAGTAGTATAGGGGGCAACTACGAGCAGTACTTC	CASSIGGNYEQYF	TRBJ2-7	-	-	TRBV19
TGTGCCAGCAGTTACGAGGTGGGACTCAATCAGCCCCAGCATTTT	CASSYEVGLNQPQHF	TRBJ1-5	-	-	TRBV6-6
TGTGCCAGCAGTCGACTAGCTGCAACCGGGGAGCTGTTTTTT	CASSRLAATGELFF	TRBJ2-2	-	TRBD2	TRBV2
TGTGCCAGCAGCCAGACTAGCGGGAGGGCCAATGAGCAGTTCTTC	CASSQTSGRANEQFF	TRBJ2-1	-	TRBD2	TRBV5-4
TGTGCCAGCTCACAGGGGGTACAAGAGACCCAGTACTTC	CASSQGVQETQYF	TRBJ2-5	-	-	TRBV18
TGTGCCAGCTCACCACGGTCAGCACTAGCGGGAGTCGAGCAGTACTTC	CASSPRSALAGVEQYF	TRBJ2-7	-	TRBD2	TRBV18
TGTGCCAGCAGCCTACTAGCGGGAGGGCCGATTCGGAACGAGCAGTACTTC	CASSLLAGGPIRNEQYF	TRBJ2-7	-	TRBD2	TRBV28
TGTGCCAGCTCACCCACCCCGGGGACAGCCAATGAGCAGTTCTTC	CASSPTPGTANEQFF	TRBJ2-1	-	TRBD1	TRBV18
TGTGCCAGCAGTTACTCGGTGCGAGATACGCAGTATTTT	CASSYSVRDTQYF	TRBJ2-3	few	-	TRBV6-6
TGTGCCAGCAGCTTATCGCGCTGGACTGAAGCTTTCTTT	CASSLSRWTEAFF	TRBJ1-1	-	-	TRBV11-3
TGCGCCAGCAGCTCCAGGGGGACTAGCGGGAACATGAATGAGCAGTTCTTC	CASSSRGTSGNMNEQFF	TRBJ2-1	-	TRBD2	TRBV5-1
TGTGCCAGCAGCTCCCCAGGGGCCCAGTACTTC	CASSSPGAQYF	TRBJ2-5	-	-	TRBV7-8
TGTGCCAGCAGACCTTCGGGACAGAGTACAGATACGCAGTATTTT	CASRPSGQSTDTQYF	TRBJ2-3	-	TRBD1	TRBV6-1